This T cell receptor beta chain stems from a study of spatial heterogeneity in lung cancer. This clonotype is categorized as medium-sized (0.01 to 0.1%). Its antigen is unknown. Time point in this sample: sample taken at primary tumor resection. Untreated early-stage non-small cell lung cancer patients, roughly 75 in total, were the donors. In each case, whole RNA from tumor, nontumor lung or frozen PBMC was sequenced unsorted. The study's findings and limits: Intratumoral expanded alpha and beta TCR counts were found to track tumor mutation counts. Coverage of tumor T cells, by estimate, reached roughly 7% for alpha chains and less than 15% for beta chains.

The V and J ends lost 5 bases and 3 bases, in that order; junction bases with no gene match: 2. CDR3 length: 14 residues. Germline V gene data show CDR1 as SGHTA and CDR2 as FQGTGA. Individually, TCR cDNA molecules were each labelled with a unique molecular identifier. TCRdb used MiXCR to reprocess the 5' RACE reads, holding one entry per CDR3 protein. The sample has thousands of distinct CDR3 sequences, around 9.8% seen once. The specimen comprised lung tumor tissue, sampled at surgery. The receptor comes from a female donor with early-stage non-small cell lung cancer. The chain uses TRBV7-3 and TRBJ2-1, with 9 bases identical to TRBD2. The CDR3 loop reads CASSPSGVYNEQFF. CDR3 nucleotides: TGTGCCAGCAGCCCTAGCGGGGTCTACAATGAGCAGTTCTTC.